This is a list of T cell receptor beta chains from one sample in a study of T cell responses to AZD1222 COVID-19 vaccine. Some clones are missing from TCRdb's copy, which holds only in-frame ones; the method was immunoSEQ multiplex PCR. There are around 130,000 clones in the sample; about 94% occur only once, and more than 0.7% lies in the top ten. This specimen consisted of peripheral blood, obtained on day 0 of AZD1222 vaccination. The receptors were gathered from an adult in good health. CDR3s include the opening cysteine and the closing phenylalanine or tryptophan. The D gene is left open where the match is weak. Clone size appears in some rows only: once, few, many, or a class for an expanded clone.

d_call	clone_size	j_call	v_call	cdr3_nt	cdr3_aa
NA	NA	TRBJ2-5	TRBV19	TGTGCCAGTAGTACTTGGGACGTCCAAGAGACCCAGTACTTC	CASSTWDVQETQYF
TRBD1	once	TRBJ1-2	TRBV7-8	TGTGCCAGCAGCTCTCTCTTCGACAGGGACAACTATGGCTACACCTTC	CASSSLFDRDNYGYTF
NA	NA	TRBJ1-5	TRBV19	TGTGCCAGTAGTATAGTCAGGGTCGGTCAGCCCCAGCATTTT	CASSIVRVGQPQHF
TRBD1	NA	TRBJ1-5	TRBV7-8	TGTGCCAGCAGCCGGGGACAGGGACGGCGTCAGCCCCAGCATTTT	CASSRGQGRRQPQHF
NA	NA	TRBJ1-2	TRBV2	TGTGCCAGCAGTGGGGAACGACAAACTAACTATGGCTACACCTTC	CASSGERQTNYGYTF
NA	NA	TRBJ1-5	TRBV7-8	TGTGCCAGCAGCTTAGCGACACTCCCGTTACTCCAGCATTTT	CASSLATLPLLQHF
TRBD1	NA	TRBJ2-7	TRBV7-6	TGTGCCAGCAGCTTAACCGGGACAGGGTTTCTTGACTCCTACGAGCAGTACTTC	CASSLTGTGFLDSYEQYF
NA	NA	TRBJ1-1	TRBV18	TGTGCCAGCTCACCACGCGAAGGGGTGAACACTGAAGCTTTCTTT	CASSPREGVNTEAFF
NA	NA	TRBJ1-1	TRBV18	TGTGCCAGCTCACCGTCCGTGAACCAACAAGCTTTCTTT	CASSPSVNQQAFF
TRBD1	NA	TRBJ1-2	TRBV9	TGTGCCAGCAGCGTCCGACAGGGGTATGGCTACACCTTC	CASSVRQGYGYTF
NA	NA	TRBJ1-5	TRBV5-1	TGCGCCAGCAGCTTGGGGACAGATAGCAATCAGCCCCAGCATTTT	CASSLGTDSNQPQHF
NA	NA	TRBJ2-1	TRBV7-8	TGTGCCAGCAGCCCAGCCTACAATGAGCAGTTCTTC	CASSPAYNEQFF
NA	NA	TRBJ2-5	TRBV12-3/TRBV12-4	TGTGCCAGCAGTTTAAAATTAGAGACCCAGTACTTC	CASSLKLETQYF
TRBD2	NA	TRBJ2-5	TRBV25-1	TGTGCCAGCAGTGAAGGAAATAGCGGGGGGGAAGAGACCCAGTACTTC	CASSEGNSGGEETQYF
TRBD1	NA	TRBJ2-5	TRBV9	TGTGCCAGCAGCGGCTCCCCGGGACAGGGGCAGACCCAGTACTTC	CASSGSPGQGQTQYF
NA	NA	TRBJ1-1	TRBV28	TGTGCCAGCAGTACCCCGGACACTGAAGCTTTCTTT	CASSTPDTEAFF
NA	NA	TRBJ1-6	TRBV5-1	TGCGCCAGCAGCTTGGGACAAGCAAATTCACCCCTCCACTTT	CASSLGQANSPLHF
TRBD1	once	TRBJ1-1	TRBV19	TGTGCCAGTAGTATAGCGACTTTGACAGGGGTGAGCACTGAAGCTTTCTTT	CASSIATLTGVSTEAFF
TRBD1	NA	TRBJ1-5	TRBV6-5	TGTGCCAGCAGTAGACAGTCAGGGGGCCAGCCCCAGCATTTT	CASSRQSGGQPQHF
TRBD1	NA	TRBJ2-7	TRBV5-1	TGCGCCAGCAGCAGGGACAGCTACGAGCAGTACTTC	CASSRDSYEQYF
NA	NA	TRBJ1-1	TRBV6-5	TGTGCCAGCAGTTACACTATATGGGACGCTGAAGCTTTCTTT	CASSYTIWDAEAFF
TRBD1	NA	TRBJ1-4	TRBV7-2	TGTGCCAGCAGCTTGGACAGGGGGGGTGAAAAACTGTTTTTT	CASSLDRGGEKLFF
NA	NA	TRBJ2-1	TRBV19	TGTGCCAGTAGTATAGGCCGGCACCCCCCTTACAATGAGCAGTTCTTC	CASSIGRHPPYNEQFF
NA	NA	TRBJ2-7	TRBV10-2	TGCGCCAGCAGTGAATTGCGAGGCAAGTACTTC	CASSELRGKYF
TRBD2	NA	TRBJ2-3	TRBV6-5	TGTGCCAGCAGTTACGGCGGGGGGGCATATACGCAGTATTTT	CASSYGGGAYTQYF
TRBD1	NA	TRBJ1-6	TRBV27	TGTGCCAGCAGTTTGAGGAGTTGGCAGGGGGACTCCTATAATTCACCCCTCCACTTT	CASSLRSWQGDSYNSPLHF
NA	NA	TRBJ1-1	TRBV5-5	TGTGCCAGCAGCTTTGAGGGGGGAGACACTGAAGCTTTCTTT	CASSFEGGDTEAFF
TRBD1	NA	TRBJ1-2	TRBV4-2	TGTGCCAGCAGCCAAGATACAGGGGCTAACTATGGCTACACCTTC	CASSQDTGANYGYTF
TRBD1	once	TRBJ1-1	TRBV12-3/TRBV12-4	TGTGCCAGCAGTGAACAGGGGACTGAAGCTTTCTTT	CASSEQGTEAFF
NA	NA	TRBJ1-4	TRBV7-9	TGTGCCAGCAGCTTAGTACGGAGTGAAAAACTGTTTTTT	CASSLVRSEKLFF
NA	NA	TRBJ1-1	TRBV4-1	TGCGCCAGCAGCCAAGATTCGGGGGGCGATGGGGACACTGAAGCTTTCTTT	CASSQDSGGDGDTEAFF
TRBD1	few	TRBJ1-2	TRBV12-3/TRBV12-4	TGTGCCAGCAGTTTAGGGGACAGACCGAGGAGAACCTTC	CASSLGDRPRRTF
TRBD2	NA	TRBJ2-1	TRBV30	TGTGCCTGGAGACTTCCGGGACTAGGGATCAATGAGCAGTTCTTC	CAWRLPGLGINEQFF
TRBD1	NA	TRBJ1-1	TRBV29-1	TGCAGCGGGACAGGGTTGTACACTGAAGCTTTCTTT	CSGTGLYTEAFF
NA	NA	TRBJ2-7	TRBV5-1	TGCGCCAGCAGCTTGGCAAGCGGGCCCGACTACGAGCAGTACTTC	CASSLASGPDYEQYF
NA	NA	TRBJ1-2	TRBV20-1	TGCAGTGCTAGAAGTCTGGAGGGCTACACCTTC	CSARSLEGYTF
NA	NA	TRBJ2-1	TRBV19	TGTGCCAGTAGCCTGGTGGACAATGAGCAGTTCTTC	CASSLVDNEQFF
TRBD1	NA	TRBJ2-3	TRBV5-1	TGCGCCAGCAGCTTTACCCCCGGGACAGGCTCTAGCACAGATACGCAGTATTTT	CASSFTPGTGSSTDTQYF